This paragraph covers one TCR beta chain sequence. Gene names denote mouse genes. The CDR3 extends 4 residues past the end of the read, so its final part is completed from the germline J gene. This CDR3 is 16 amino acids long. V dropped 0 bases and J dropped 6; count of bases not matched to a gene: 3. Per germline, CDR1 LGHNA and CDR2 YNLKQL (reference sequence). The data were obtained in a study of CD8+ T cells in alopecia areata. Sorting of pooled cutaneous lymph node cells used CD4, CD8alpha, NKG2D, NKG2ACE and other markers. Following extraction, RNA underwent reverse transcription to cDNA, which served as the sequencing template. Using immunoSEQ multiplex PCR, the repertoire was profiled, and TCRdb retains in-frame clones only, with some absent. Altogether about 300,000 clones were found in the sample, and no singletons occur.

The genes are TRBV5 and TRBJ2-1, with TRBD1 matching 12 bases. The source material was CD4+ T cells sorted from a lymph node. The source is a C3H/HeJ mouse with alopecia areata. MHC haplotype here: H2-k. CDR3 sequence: CASSQDGDRGPAEQFF. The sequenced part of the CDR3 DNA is TGTGCCAGCAGCCAAGATGGGGACAGGGGGCCTGCT.